This T cell receptor beta chain was retrieved from a study of shared clonotypes between healthy human individuals. Notes on the study in general: In general, naive subsets displayed greater estimated richness than memory subsets did.

V was clipped by 2 bases and J by 5 bases, with 13 bases between them. This CDR3 region has 15 residues. Per germline, CDR1 SGHNT and CDR2 YYREEE (reference sequence). Using immunoSEQ multiplex PCR, the repertoire was profiled, and TCRdb retains in-frame clones only, with some absent. The sample shows 2 million to 3 million clones, over 85% of them seen only once. On this clone itself: Its antigen is still unknown.

The sample consisted of naive CD4+ T cells from PBMCs. As to subset: CD45RA+ positively selected. The rearrangement links TRBV5-4 to TRBJ2-2, with D possibly TRBD1 on 6 matching bases. The clonotype comes from a young man in good health. Some clones in this sample may be carry-over from other donors' samples. Here the CDR3 reads CASSFTGIQTGELFF. CDR3 nucleotide sequence: TGTGCCAGCAGCTTTACAGGGATTCAGACCGGGGAGCTGTTTTTT. Combining the CDR3 with reference TRBV5-4 and TRBJ2-2 gives the whole variable domain ETGVTQSPTHLIKTRGQQVTLRCSSQSGHNTVSWYQQALGQGPQFIFQYYREEENGRGNFPPRFSGLQFPNYSSELNVNALELDDSALYLCASSFTGIQTGELFFGEGSRLTVL.